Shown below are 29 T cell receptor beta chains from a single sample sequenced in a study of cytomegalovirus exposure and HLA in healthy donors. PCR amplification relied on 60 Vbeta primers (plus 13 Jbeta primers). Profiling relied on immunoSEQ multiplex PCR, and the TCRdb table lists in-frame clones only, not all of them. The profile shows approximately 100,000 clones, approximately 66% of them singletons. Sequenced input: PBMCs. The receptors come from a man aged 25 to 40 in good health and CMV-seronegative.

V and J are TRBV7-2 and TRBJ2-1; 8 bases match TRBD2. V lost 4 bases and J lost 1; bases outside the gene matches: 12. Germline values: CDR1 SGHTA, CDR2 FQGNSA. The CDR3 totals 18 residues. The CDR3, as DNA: TGTGCCAGCAGCTCTCCAACGGGACTAGGATTTTCCTACAATGAGCAGTTCTTC. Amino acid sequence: CASSSPTGLGFSYNEQFF. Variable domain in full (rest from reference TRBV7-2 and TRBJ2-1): GAGVSQSPSNKVTEKGKDVELRCDPISGHTALYWYRQSLGQGLEFLIYFQGNSAPDKSGLPSDRFSAERTGGSVSTLTIQRTQQEDSAVYLCASSSPTGLGFSYNEQFFGPGTRLTVL.

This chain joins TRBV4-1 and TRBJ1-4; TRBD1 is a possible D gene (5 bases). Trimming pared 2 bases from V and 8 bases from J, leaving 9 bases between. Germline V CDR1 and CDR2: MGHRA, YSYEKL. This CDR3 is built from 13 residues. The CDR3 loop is CASSQSSGEKLFF. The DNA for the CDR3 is TGCGCCAGCAGCCAATCATCAGGGGAAAAACTGTTTTTT.

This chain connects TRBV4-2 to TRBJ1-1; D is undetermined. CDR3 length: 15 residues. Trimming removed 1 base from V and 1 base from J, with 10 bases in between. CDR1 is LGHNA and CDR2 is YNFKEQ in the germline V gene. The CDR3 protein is CASSQVSGRNTEAFF. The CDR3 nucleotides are TGTGCCAGCAGCCAAGTTTCGGGGAGGAACACTGAAGCTTTCTTT.

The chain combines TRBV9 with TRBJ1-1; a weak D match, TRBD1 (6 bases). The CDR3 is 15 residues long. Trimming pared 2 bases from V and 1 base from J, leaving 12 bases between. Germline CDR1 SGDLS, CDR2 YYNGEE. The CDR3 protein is CASSVKAGANTEAFF. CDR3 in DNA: TGTGCCAGCAGCGTTAAAGCAGGGGCGAACACTGAAGCTTTCTTT.

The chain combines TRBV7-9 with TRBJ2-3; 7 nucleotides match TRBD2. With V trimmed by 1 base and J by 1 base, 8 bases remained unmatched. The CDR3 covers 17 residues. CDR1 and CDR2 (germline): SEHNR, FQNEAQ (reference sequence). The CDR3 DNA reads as TGTGCCAGCAGCTTAGGTAGTGGGAGGGCCGGCACAGATACGCAGTATTTT. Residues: CASSLGSGRAGTDTQYF.

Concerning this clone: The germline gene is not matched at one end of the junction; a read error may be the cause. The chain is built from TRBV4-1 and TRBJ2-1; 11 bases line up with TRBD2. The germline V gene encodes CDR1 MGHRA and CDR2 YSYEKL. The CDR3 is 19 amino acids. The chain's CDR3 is CASSQGFLAGGLSHNEQFF. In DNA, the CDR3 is TGCGCCAGCAGCCAAGGATTTCTAGCGGGAGGCCTCTCCCACAATGAGCAGTTCTTC.

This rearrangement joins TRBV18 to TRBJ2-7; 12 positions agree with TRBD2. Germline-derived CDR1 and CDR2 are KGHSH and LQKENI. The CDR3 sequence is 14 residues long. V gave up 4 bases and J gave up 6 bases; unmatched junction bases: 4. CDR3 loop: CASSQTSGSFEQYF. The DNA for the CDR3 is TGTGCCAGCTCACAGACTAGCGGGAGTTTCGAGCAGTACTTC.

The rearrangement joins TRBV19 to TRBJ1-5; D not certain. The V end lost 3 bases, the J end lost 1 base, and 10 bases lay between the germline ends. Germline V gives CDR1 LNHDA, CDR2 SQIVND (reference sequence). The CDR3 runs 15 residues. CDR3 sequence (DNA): TGTGCCAGTAGTATGCGGGGTAACAGCAATCAGCCCCAGCATTTT. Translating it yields CASSMRGNSNQPQHF.

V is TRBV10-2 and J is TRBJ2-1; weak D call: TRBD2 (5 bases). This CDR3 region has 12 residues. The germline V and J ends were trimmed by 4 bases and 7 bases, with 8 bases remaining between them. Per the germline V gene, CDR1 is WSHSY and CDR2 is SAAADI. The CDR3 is CASSAGMNEQFF. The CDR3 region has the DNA TGCGCCAGCAGTGCGGGGATGAATGAGCAGTTCTTC.

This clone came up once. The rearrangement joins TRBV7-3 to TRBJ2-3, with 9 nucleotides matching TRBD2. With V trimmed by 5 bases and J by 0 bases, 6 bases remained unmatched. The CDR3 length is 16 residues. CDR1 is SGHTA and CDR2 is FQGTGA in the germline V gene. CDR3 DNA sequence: TGTGCCAGCAGCGGCGAAACTAGCGGGAGCACAGATACGCAGTATTTT. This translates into CASSGETSGSTDTQYF. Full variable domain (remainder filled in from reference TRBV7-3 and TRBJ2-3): GAGVSQTPSNKVTEKGKYVELRCDPISGHTALYWYRQSLGQGPEFLIYFQGTGAADDSGLPNDRFFAVRPEGSVSTLKIQRTERGDSAVYLCASSGETSGSTDTQYFGPGTRLTVL.

As DNA, the CDR3 is TGCGCCAGCAGCCAGATAGGCGGGAGGGCGTTTAATGAGCAGTTCTTC. This sequence encodes CASSQIGGRAFNEQFF. The rearrangement uses TRBV4-1 and TRBJ2-1; 9 bases line up with TRBD2. The CDR3 runs 16 residues. The V gene end was trimmed by 3 bases and the J gene end by 7 bases; junction bases not matched to a gene: 10. In germline, CDR1 is MGHRA, CDR2 YSYEKL.

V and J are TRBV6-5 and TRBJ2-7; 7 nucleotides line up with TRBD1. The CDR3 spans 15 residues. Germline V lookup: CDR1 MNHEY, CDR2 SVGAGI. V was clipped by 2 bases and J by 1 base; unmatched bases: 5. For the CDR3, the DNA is TGTGCCAGCAGTTACCAACCGACAGGGTCCTACGAGCAGTACTTC. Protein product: CASSYQPTGSYEQYF.

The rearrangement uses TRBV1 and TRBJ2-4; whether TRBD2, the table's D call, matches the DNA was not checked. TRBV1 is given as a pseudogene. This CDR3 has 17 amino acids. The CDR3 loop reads CTSSQGSKRGFKNIQYF. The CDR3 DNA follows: TGCACCAGCAGCCAAGGGTCGAAGCGGGGGTTCAAAAACATTCAGTACTTC.

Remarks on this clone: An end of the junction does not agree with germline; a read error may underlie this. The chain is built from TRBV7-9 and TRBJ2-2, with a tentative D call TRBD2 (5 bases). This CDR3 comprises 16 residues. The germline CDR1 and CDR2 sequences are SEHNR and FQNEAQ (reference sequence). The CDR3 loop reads CSSSSRGEGGTGELFF. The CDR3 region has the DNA TGTTCCAGCAGCTCCCGAGGAGAGGGCGGGACCGGGGAGCTGTTTTTT.

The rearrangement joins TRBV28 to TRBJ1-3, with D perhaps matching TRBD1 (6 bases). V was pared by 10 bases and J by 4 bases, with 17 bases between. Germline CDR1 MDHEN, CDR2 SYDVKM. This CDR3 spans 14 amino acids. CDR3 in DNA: TGTGCCACCTATCAACAGGGTTTAGGAAACACCATATATTTT. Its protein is CATYQQGLGNTIYF.

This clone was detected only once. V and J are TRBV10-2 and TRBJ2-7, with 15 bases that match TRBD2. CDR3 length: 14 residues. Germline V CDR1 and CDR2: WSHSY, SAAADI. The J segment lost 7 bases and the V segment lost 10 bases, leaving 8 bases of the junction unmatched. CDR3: CATGEGLAGGEQYF. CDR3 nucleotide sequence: TGCGCCACGGGGGAGGGACTAGCGGGAGGAGAGCAGTACTTC.

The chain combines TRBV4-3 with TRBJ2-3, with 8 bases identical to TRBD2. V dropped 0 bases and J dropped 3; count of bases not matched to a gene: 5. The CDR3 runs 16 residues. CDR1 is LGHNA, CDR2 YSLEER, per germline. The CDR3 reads CASSQDYGGGTDTQYF. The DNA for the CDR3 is TGCGCCAGCAGCCAAGATTATGGCGGGGGGACAGATACGCAGTATTTT.

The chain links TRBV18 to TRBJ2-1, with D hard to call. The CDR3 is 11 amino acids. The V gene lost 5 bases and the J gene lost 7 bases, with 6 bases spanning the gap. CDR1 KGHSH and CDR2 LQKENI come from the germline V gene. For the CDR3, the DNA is TGTGCCAGCTCAGCCGGGAATGAGCAGTTCTTC. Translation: CASSAGNEQFF.

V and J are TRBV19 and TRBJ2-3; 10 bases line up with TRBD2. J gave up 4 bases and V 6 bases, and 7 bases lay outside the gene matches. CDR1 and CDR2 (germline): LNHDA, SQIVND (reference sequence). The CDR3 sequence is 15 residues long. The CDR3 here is CASRTSGGAADTQYF. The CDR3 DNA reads TGTGCCAGTAGAACAAGCGGGGGGGCCGCAGATACGCAGTATTTT.

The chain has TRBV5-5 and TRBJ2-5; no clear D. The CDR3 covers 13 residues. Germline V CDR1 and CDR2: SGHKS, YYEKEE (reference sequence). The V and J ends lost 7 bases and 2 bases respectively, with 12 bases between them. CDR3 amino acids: CASPLASQETQYF. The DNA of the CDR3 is TGTGCCAGCCCCTTGGCCAGTCAAGAGACCCAGTACTTC.

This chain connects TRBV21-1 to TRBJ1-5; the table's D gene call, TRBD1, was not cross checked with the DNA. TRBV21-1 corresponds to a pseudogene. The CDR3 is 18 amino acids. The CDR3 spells CASNTMRQGARFGQPQHF. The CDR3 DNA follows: TGTGCCAGCAACACTATGAGACAGGGGGCGCGTTTTGGTCAGCCCCAGCATTTT.

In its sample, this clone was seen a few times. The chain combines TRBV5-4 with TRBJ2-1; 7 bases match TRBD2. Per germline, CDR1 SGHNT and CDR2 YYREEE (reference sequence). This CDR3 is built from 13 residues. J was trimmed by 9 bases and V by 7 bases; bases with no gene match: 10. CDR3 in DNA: TGTGCCAGCGCTACCTCGCGGGAGCTTGAGCAGTTCTTC. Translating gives CASATSRELEQFF.

CDR3 in DNA: TGTGCCAGCAGTTCCCTCGGGACAGCTTCGGGCACAGATACGCAGTATTTT. Translated, it gives CASSSLGTASGTDTQYF. The rearrangement uses TRBV27 and TRBJ2-3; 7 nucleotides agree with TRBD1. Germline V gives CDR1 MNHEY, CDR2 SMNVEV (reference sequence). CDR3 length equals 17 residues. V lost 4 bases to trimming and J lost 1 base; unmatched junction nucleotides: 11.

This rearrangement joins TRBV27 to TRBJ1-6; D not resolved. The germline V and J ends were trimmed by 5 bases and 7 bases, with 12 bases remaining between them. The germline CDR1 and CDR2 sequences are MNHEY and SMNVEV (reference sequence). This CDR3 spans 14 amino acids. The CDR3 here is CASSREGWNSPLHF. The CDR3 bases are TGTGCCAGCAGTCGGGAAGGCTGGAATTCACCCCTCCACTTT.

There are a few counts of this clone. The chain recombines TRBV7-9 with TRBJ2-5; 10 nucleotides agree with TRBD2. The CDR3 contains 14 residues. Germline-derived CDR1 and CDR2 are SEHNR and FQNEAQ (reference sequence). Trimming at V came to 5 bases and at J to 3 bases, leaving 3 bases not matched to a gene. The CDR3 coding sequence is TGTGCCAGCAGCCTAAGCGGGGGGGAAGAGACCCAGTACTTC. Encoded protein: CASSLSGGEETQYF.

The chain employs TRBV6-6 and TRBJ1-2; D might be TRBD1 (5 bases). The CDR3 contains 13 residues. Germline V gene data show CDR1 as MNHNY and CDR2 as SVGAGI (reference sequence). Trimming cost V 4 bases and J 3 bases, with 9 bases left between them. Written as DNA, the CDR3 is TGTGCCAGCAGTTGGCAGGGCCACTATGGCTACACCTTC. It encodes CASSWQGHYGYTF.

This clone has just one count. The CDR3, as DNA: TGTGCCAGCAGCCGTGGCCAGGACAGGGAGTTCTTC. It is translated as CASSRGQDREFF. The rearrangement joins TRBV13 to TRBJ2-1; 8 nucleotides align to TRBD1. The CDR3 runs to 12 residues. V trimming: 5 bases; J trimming: 14 bases; junction bases outside the gene matches: 8. CDR1 and CDR2 from the germline V gene are PRHDT and FYEKMQ (reference sequence).

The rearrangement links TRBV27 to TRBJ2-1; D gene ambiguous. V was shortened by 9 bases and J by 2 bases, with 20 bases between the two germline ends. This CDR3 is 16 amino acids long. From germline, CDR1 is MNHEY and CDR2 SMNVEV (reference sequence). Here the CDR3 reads CASLLTSAAAYNEQFF. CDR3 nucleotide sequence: TGTGCCAGTCTGCTGACCTCGGCGGCGGCCTACAATGAGCAGTTCTTC.

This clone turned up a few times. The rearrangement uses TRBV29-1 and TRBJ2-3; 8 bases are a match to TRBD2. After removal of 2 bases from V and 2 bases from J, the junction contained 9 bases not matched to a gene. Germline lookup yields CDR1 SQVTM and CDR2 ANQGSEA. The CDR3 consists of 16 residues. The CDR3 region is CSVESGGGLPTDTQYF. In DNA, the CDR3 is TGCAGCGTTGAATCCGGGGGGGGACTCCCCACAGATACGCAGTATTTT.